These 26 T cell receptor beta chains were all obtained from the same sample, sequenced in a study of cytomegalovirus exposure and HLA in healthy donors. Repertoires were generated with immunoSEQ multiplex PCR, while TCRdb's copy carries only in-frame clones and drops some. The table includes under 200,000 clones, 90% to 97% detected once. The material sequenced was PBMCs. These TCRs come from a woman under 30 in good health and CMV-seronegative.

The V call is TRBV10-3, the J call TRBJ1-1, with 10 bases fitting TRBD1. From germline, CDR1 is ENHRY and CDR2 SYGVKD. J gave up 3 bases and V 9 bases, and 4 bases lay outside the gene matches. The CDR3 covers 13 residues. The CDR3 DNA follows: TGTGCCATTACGGACAGGGGGGACACTGAAGCTTTCTTT. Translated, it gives CAITDRGDTEAFF.

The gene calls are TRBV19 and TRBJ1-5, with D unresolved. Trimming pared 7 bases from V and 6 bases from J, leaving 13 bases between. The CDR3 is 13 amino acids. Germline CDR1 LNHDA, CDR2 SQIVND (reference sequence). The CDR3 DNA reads TGTGCCAGTAATGCGGACGGGAGTCAGCCCCAGCATTTT. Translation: CASNADGSQPQHF.

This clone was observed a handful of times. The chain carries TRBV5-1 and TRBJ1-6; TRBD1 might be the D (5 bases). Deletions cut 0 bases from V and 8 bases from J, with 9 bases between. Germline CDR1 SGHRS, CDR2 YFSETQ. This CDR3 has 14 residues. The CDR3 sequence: CASSLAGGDSPLHF. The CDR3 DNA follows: TGCGCCAGCAGCTTGGCGGGGGGGGATTCACCCCTCCACTTT.

The CDR3 DNA reads as TGTGCCAGCAGCCCTACGGGGGGTCGCTCCTACAATGAGCAGTTCTTC. Residues: CASSPTGGRSYNEQFF. This rearrangement joins TRBV13 to TRBJ2-1, with 7 bases aligning to TRBD2. This CDR3 has 16 amino acids. The V gene's germline CDR1 is PRHDT and CDR2 FYEKMQ (reference sequence). Losses at the gene ends were 5 bases for V and 0 bases for J; bases not matched to a gene: 7. The full variable domain, rest sourced from reference TRBV13 and TRBJ2-1, is AAGVIQSPRHLIKEKRETATLKCYPIPRHDTVYWYQQGPGQDPQFLISFYEKMQSDKGSIPDRFSAQQFSDYHSELNMSSLELGDSALYFCASSPTGGRSYNEQFFGPGTRLTVL.

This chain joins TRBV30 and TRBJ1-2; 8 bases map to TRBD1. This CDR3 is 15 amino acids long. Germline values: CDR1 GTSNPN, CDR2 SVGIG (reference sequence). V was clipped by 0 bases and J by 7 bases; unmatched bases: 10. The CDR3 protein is CAWSVWDRRGSGYTF. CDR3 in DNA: TGTGCCTGGAGTGTATGGGACAGGAGGGGAAGTGGCTACACCTTC.

CDR3 sequence: CASSFTGDEQYF. The CDR3 DNA follows: TGTGCCAGCAGTTTTACAGGGGACGAGCAGTACTTC. The chain carries TRBV6-5 and TRBJ2-7, with 7 bases identical to TRBD1. Germline CDR1 reads MNHEY; CDR2 reads SVGAGI. The CDR3 runs to 12 residues. The ends lost 4 bases at V and 5 bases at J; junction bases unmatched: 2.

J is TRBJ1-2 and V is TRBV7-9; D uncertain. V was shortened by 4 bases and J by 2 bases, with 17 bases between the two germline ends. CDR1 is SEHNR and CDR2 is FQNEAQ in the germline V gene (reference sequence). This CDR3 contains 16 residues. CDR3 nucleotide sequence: TGTGCCAGCAGCTCCCTTTCCGTGGAGAGGAACTATGGCTACACCTTC. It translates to CASSSLSVERNYGYTF.

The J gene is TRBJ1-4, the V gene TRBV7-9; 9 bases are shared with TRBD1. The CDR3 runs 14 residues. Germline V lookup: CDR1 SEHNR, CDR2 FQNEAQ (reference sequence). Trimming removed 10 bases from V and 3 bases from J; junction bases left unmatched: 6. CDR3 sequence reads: CAIGQGRPNEKLFF. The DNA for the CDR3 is TGTGCCATCGGACAGGGGAGGCCTAATGAAAAACTGTTTTTT.

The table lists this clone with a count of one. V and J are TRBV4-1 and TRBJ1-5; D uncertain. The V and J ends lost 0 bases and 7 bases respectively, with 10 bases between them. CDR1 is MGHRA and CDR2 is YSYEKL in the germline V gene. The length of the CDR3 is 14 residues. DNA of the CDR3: TGCGCCAGCAGCCAAGATCCGGGCGGGCAGCCCCAGCATTTT. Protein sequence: CASSQDPGGQPQHF.

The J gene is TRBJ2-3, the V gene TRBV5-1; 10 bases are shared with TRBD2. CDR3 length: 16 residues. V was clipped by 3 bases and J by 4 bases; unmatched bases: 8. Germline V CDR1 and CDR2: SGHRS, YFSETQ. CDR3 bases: TGCGCCAGCAGCTCCCAAGCGGGGGGGCCAGCAGATACGCAGTATTTT. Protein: CASSSQAGGPADTQYF. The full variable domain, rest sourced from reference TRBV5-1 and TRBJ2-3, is KAGVTQTPRYLIKTRGQQVTLSCSPISGHRSVSWYQQTPGQGLQFLFEYFSETQRNKGNFPGRFSGRQFSNSRSEMNVSTLELGDSALYLCASSSQAGGPADTQYFGPGTRLTVL.

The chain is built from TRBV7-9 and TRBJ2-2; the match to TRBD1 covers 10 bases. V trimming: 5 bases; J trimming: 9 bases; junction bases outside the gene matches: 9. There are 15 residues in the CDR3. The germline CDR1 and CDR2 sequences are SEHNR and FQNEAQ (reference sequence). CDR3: CASSTTGQGSRELFF. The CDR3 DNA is TGTGCCAGCAGCACGACGGGACAGGGGAGTCGGGAGCTGTTTTTT. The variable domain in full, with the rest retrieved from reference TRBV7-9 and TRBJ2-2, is DTGVSQNPRHKITKRGQNVTFRCDPISEHNRLYWYRQTLGQGPEFLTYFQNEAQLEKSRLLSDRFSAERPKGSFSTLEIQRTEQGDSAMYLCASSTTGQGSRELFFGEGSRLTVL.

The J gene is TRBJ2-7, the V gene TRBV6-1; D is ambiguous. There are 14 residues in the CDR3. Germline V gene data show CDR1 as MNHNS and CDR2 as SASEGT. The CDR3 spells CASSPKAVVGLPNV. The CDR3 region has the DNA TGTGCCAGCAGTCCAAAGGCAGTGGTTGGGCTCCCAAACGTC.

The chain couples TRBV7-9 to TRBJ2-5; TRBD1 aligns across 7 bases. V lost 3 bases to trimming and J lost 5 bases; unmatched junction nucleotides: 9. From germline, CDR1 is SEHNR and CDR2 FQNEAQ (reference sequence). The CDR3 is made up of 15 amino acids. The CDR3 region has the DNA TGTGCCAGCAGCTTTCGCCAGACAGGGACGGAGACCCAGTACTTC. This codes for CASSFRQTGTETQYF. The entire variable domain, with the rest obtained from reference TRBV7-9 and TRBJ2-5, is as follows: DTGVSQNPRHKITKRGQNVTFRCDPISEHNRLYWYRQTLGQGPEFLTYFQNEAQLEKSRLLSDRFSAERPKGSFSTLEIQRTEQGDSAMYLCASSFRQTGTETQYFGPGTRLLVL.

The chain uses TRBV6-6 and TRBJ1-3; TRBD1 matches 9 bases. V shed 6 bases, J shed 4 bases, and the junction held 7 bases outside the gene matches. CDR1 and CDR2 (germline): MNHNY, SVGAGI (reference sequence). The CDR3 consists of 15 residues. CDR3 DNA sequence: TGTGCCAGCAGACTACAGGGGGCAGTCGGAAACACCATATATTTT. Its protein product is CASRLQGAVGNTIYF.

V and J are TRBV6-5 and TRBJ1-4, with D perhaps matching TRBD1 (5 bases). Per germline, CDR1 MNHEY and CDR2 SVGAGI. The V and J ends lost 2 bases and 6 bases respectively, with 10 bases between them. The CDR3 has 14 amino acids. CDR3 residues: CASSYVRGDEKLFF. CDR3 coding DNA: TGTGCCAGCAGTTACGTTAGGGGTGATGAAAAACTGTTTTTT.

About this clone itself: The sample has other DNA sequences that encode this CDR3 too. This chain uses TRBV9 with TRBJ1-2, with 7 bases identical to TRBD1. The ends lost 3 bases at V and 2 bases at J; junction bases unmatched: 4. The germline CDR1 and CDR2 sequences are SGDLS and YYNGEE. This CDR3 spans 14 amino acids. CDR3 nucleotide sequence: TGTGCCAGCAGCGGCCAACAGGGGAACTATGGCTACACCTTC. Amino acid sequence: CASSGQQGNYGYTF.

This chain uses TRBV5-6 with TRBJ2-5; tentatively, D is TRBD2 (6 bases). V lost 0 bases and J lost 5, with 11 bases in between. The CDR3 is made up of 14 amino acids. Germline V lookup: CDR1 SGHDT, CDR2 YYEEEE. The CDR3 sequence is CASSLVGGVETQYF. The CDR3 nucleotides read TGTGCCAGCAGCTTGGTCGGGGGAGTGGAGACCCAGTACTTC.

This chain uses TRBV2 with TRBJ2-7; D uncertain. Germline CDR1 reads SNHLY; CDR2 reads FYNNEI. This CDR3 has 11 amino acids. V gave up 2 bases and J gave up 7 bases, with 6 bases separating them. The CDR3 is CASSESREQYF. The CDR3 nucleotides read TGTGCCAGCAGTGAATCCAGGGAGCAGTACTTC.

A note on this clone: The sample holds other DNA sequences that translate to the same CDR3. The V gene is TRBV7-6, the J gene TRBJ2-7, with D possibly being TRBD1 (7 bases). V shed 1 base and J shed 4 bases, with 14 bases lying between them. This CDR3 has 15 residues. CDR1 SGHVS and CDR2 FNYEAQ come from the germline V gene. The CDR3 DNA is TGTGCCAGCAGCTTAGGGCAGGGGGGTTCGTACGAGCAGTACTTC. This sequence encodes CASSLGQGGSYEQYF.

This chain's CDR3 is CASSQVRVGTSGGVWLYF. In DNA form, the CDR3 reads TGCGCCAGCAGCCAAGTTCGTGTAGGGACTAGCGGGGGGGTTTGGCTGTACTTC. The V and J genes are TRBV4-3 and TRBJ2-7; 16 nucleotides agree with TRBD2. Germline CDR1 reads LGHNA; CDR2 reads YSLEER. The CDR3 totals 18 residues. After removal of 1 base from V and 12 bases from J, the junction contained 15 bases not matched to a gene.

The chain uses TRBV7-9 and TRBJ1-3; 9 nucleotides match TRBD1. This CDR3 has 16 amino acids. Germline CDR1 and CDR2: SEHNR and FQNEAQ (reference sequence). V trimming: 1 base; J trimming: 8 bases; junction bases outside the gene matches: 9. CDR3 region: CASSLVTHRGQDTIYF. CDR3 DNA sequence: TGTGCCAGCAGCTTAGTTACCCACAGGGGGCAGGACACCATATATTTT.

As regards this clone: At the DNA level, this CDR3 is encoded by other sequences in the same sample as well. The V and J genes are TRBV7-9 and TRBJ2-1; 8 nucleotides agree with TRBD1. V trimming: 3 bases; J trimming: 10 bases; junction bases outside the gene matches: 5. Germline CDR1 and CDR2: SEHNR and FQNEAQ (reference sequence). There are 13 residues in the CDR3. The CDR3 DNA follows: TGTGCCAGCAGCTTGACAGGGGTTGGGGAGCAGTTCTTC. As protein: CASSLTGVGEQFF. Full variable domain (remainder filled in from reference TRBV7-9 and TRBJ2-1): DTGVSQNPRHKITKRGQNVTFRCDPISEHNRLYWYRQTLGQGPEFLTYFQNEAQLEKSRLLSDRFSAERPKGSFSTLEIQRTEQGDSAMYLCASSLTGVGEQFFGPGTRLTVL.

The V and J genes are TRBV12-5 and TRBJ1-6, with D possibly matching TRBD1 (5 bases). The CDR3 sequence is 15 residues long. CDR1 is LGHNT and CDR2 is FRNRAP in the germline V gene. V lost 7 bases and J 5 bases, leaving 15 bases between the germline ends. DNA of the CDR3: TGTGCTAGTGCCGGGGGGGGATTTAATAATTCACCCCTCCACTTT. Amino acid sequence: CASAGGGFNNSPLHF.

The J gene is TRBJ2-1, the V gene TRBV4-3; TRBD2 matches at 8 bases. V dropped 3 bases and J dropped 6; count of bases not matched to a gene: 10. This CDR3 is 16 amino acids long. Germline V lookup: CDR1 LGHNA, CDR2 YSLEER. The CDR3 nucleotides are TGCGCCAGCAGCCATGTCTCCGGGGGGGGTCGCAATGAGCAGTTCTTC. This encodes CASSHVSGGGRNEQFF.

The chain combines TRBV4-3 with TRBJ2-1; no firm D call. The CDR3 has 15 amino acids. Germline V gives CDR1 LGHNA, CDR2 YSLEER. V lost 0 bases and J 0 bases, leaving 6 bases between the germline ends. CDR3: CASSQDPSSYNEQFF. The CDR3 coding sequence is TGCGCCAGCAGCCAAGATCCGAGCTCCTACAATGAGCAGTTCTTC.

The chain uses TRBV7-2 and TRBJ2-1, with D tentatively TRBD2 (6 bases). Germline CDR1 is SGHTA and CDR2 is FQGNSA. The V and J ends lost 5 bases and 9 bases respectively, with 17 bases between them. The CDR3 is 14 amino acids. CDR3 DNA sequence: TGTGCCAGCAGCAAACGGGACTGGGATGGTGAGCAGTTCTTC. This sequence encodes CASSKRDWDGEQFF.